The rows below give T cell receptor beta chains drawn from one sample of a study of blood T cell repertoires in COVID-19. Clones were read by immunoSEQ multiplex PCR, and TCRdb kept only the in-frame ones, dropping some. Of tens of thousands of clones listed, 80% to 90% are singletons. Sequenced: peripheral blood. These receptors originate from a woman in her 70s with acute or convalescent COVID-19. The CDR3 runs from the conserved cysteine through the conserved F or W. The D gene is left open where the match is weak.

>-|TRBV3-1/TRBV3-2|TRBJ2-5
CASSPLRETQYF
>-|TRBV4-2|TRBJ2-3
CASSRDWTSTDTQYF
>-|TRBV7-2|TRBJ2-1
CASRHSAEQFF
>-|TRBV6-2/TRBV6-3|TRBJ2-1
CASSPGQSSYNEQFF
>-|TRBV7-9|TRBJ1-1
CASSLVYSSSTEAFF
>-|TRBV11-2|TRBJ2-2
CASSQNRAAGELFF
>TRBD1|TRBV7-9|TRBJ1-2
CASRATGGNNYGYTF
>TRBD1|TRBV9|TRBJ2-3
CASSAQGVHTDTQYF
>-|TRBV29-1|TRBJ2-1
CSVRDSQAGFF
>-|TRBV11-2|TRBJ2-1
CASSSPVLTYNEQFF
>-|TRBV5-4|TRBJ2-5
CASSPETGQETQYF
>-|TRBV7-2|TRBJ2-2
CASSLGDINVITGELFF
>-|TRBV28|TRBJ1-1
CASRQGDTEAFF
>-|TRBV7-2|TRBJ2-5
CASSHGLEQETQYF
>-|TRBV5-5|TRBJ1-5
CASSLEGRSGGNQPQHF
>-|TRBV28|TRBJ1-2
CASSRLQGYGYTF